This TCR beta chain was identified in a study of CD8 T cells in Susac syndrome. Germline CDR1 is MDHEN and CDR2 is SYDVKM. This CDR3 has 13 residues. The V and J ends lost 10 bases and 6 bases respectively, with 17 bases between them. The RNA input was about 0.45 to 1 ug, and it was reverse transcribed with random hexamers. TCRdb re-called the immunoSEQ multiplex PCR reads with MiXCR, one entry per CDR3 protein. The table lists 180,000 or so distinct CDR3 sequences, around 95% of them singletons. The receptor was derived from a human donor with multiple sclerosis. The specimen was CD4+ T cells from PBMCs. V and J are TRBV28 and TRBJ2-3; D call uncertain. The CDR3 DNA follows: TGTGCCACTCGCTTGAGTATGAGGGATACGCAGTATTTT. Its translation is CATRLSMRDTQYF.